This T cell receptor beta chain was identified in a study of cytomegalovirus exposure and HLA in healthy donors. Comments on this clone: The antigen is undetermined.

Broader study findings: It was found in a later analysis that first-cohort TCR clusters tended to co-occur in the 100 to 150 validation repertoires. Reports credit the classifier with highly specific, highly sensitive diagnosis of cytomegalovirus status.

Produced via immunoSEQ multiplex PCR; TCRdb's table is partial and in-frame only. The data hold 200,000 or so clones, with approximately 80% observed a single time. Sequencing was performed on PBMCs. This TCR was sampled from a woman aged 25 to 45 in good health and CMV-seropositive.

In DNA form, the CDR3 reads TGTGCCAGCAGCCTGGGGGTGGGCCCTCCCTACAATGAGCAGTTCTTC. Translating it yields CASSLGVGPPYNEQFF. This chain joins TRBV5-4 and TRBJ2-1; the D gene could be TRBD1 or TRBD2 (5 bases each). The CDR3 has 16 amino acids. V was trimmed by 4 bases and J by 2 bases, leaving 16 bases between them. The germline V gene has CDR1 SGHNT and CDR2 YYREEE (reference sequence).